This TCR beta chain emerged from a study of CD8+ T cells in alopecia areata. Study-wide findings and caveats: Higher clonality and more expanded CD8+ clones appeared in lesional than normal scalp.

Reverse transcription of extracted RNA yielded cDNA, which provided the sequencing template. This table comes from immunoSEQ multiplex PCR, and its TCRdb copy is limited to in-frame clones, with some not included. The table shows roughly 200,000 clones, with around two fifths occurring only once. Described treatment: oral pan-JAK inhibitor, 5-10 mg twice daily. Germline V gene sequence: CDR1 SGHTA, CDR2 FQGNSA. There are 16 residues in the CDR3. With V trimmed by 0 bases and J by 4 bases, 4 bases remained unmatched. A note on this clone: The target antigen is unknown.

The sequence came from a human donor with alopecia areata. The chain joins TRBV7-2 to TRBJ2-7, with TRBD2 matching 12 bases. The sequenced sample was CD4+ T cells sorted from blood, obtained at approximately week 37, from a patient treated with tofacitinib. This CDR3 reads CASSLAGGTSGYEQYF. DNA of the CDR3: TGTGCCAGCAGCTTAGCGGGCGGGACTAGCGGGTACGAGCAGTACTTC.